The next 5 T cell receptor beta chains were all read from a single sample in a study of shared clonotypes between healthy human individuals. The naive CD8 population came from CD45RO-negative cells selected for CCR7, without terminally differentiated effector memory CD45RA+ cells. This table comes from immunoSEQ multiplex PCR, and its TCRdb copy is limited to in-frame clones, with some not included. This sample has roughly 850,000 clones, with about 96% found just once. Sequencing was done on a sample of naive CD8+ T cells sorted from blood. These receptors were obtained from a young man in good health.

The chain employs TRBV7-9 and TRBJ2-7; a possible D gene is TRBD1 (6 bases). The CDR3 consists of 13 residues. V lost 5 bases, J lost 2 bases, and 10 bases lay in between. In germline, CDR1 is SEHNR, CDR2 FQNEAQ (reference sequence). Written as DNA, the CDR3 is TGTGCCAGCAGCCGGGACATAGCCTACGAGCAGTACTTC. It yields the protein CASSRDIAYEQYF.

The chain employs TRBV9 and TRBJ2-7; 7 nucleotides line up with TRBD2. Germline CDR1 SGDLS, CDR2 YYNGEE. The CDR3 covers 16 residues. V shed 3 bases and J 2 bases; nucleotides not matched to a gene: 11. For the CDR3, the DNA is TGTGCCAGCAGCGACCCCGGGGGGACTAATACCTACGAGCAGTACTTC. Amino acids: CASSDPGGTNTYEQYF.

This sequence joins TRBV2 and TRBJ2-7; TRBD2 matches 7 bases. The germline CDR1 and CDR2 sequences are SNHLY and FYNNEI. Losses at the gene ends were 6 bases for V and 2 bases for J; bases not matched to a gene: 19. The CDR3 has 18 amino acids. CDR3 in amino acids: CASSLSGSEELPTYEQYF. The CDR3 nucleotides are TGTGCCAGCAGCCTTAGCGGGTCTGAGGAATTGCCGACCTACGAGCAGTACTTC.

This clone has a single count. The chain recombines TRBV7-2 with TRBJ2-6; TRBD1 aligns across 8 bases. Per germline, CDR1 SGHTA and CDR2 FQGNSA. Germline trimming cut 6 bases from V and 4 bases from J; bases unmatched to any gene: 5. This CDR3 is built from 15 residues. The CDR3 region is CASSRTGLGANVLTF. CDR3 sequence (DNA): TGTGCCAGCAGTCGGACAGGGTTAGGGGCCAACGTCCTGACTTTC.

The chain has TRBV25-1 and TRBJ2-7, with 7 bases that match TRBD1. Germline V lookup: CDR1 MGHDK, CDR2 SYGVNS. The CDR3 extends over 17 amino acids. V gave up 4 bases and J gave up 3 bases; unmatched junction bases: 15. The CDR3 spells CASSGPGQGVGLYEQYF. The DNA of the CDR3 is TGTGCCAGCAGTGGCCCCGGGCAGGGGGTAGGTCTCTACGAGCAGTACTTC.